Listed below are T cell receptor beta chains from one sample, sequenced in a study of blood T cell repertoires in COVID-19. The assay was immunoSEQ multiplex PCR, and TCRdb's table has in-frame clones only and misses some. The sample carries nearly 200,000 clones, about 88% recorded once. Sequenced sample: peripheral blood. The receptors were sampled from a middle-aged woman who had recovered from COVID-19. Both conserved end residues are trimmed from each CDR3. Each record gives: V gene, J gene, clone size, CDR3 protein. Part of the rows lack a size; the others show once, few, many or a class for expanded clones.

v_call: TRBV7-3
j_call: TRBJ2-3
clone_size: NA
cdr3_aa: ASSLAGGSTDTQY

v_call: TRBV6-1
j_call: TRBJ1-2
clone_size: NA
cdr3_aa: ASSESGQAPSYGYT

v_call: TRBV4-3
j_call: TRBJ2-7
clone_size: NA
cdr3_aa: ASSQAASEVSEQY

v_call: TRBV27
j_call: TRBJ1-1
clone_size: NA
cdr3_aa: ASRPDRGVMNTEAF

v_call: TRBV15
j_call: TRBJ1-3
clone_size: NA
cdr3_aa: ATSASNSGNTIY

v_call: TRBV4-2
j_call: TRBJ2-5
clone_size: once
cdr3_aa: ASSQPQAGEVETQY

v_call: TRBV9
j_call: TRBJ1-6
clone_size: once
cdr3_aa: ASSVSPGGLLWNSPLH

v_call: TRBV2
j_call: TRBJ2-3
clone_size: NA
cdr3_aa: ASTMQGQGTDTQY

v_call: TRBV5-5
j_call: TRBJ1-5
clone_size: NA
cdr3_aa: ASSLAGNQPQH

v_call: TRBV7-2
j_call: TRBJ1-2
clone_size: NA
cdr3_aa: ASSGTDSVFYGYT

v_call: TRBV5-1
j_call: TRBJ2-1
clone_size: NA
cdr3_aa: ASSRTRNNEQF

v_call: TRBV5-1
j_call: TRBJ2-3
clone_size: NA
cdr3_aa: ASSPMQGDTDTQY

v_call: TRBV5-6
j_call: TRBJ1-3
clone_size: few
cdr3_aa: ASSRGTLPGNTIY

v_call: TRBV6-1
j_call: TRBJ1-3
clone_size: NA
cdr3_aa: ASSEAAGRPGGNTIY

v_call: TRBV6-1
j_call: TRBJ2-1
clone_size: once
cdr3_aa: ASSDPGTSDSYNEQF

v_call: TRBV30
j_call: TRBJ2-1
clone_size: few
cdr3_aa: AWSVGSSGYKGEQF

v_call: TRBV28
j_call: TRBJ2-1
clone_size: NA
cdr3_aa: ASSPQGGPEQF

v_call: TRBV6-5
j_call: TRBJ1-1
clone_size: NA
cdr3_aa: ASSYRQGRTEAF

v_call: TRBV6-2/TRBV6-3
j_call: TRBJ2-2
clone_size: NA
cdr3_aa: ASSSGTSGRADTGELF

v_call: TRBV5-1
j_call: TRBJ1-4
clone_size: NA
cdr3_aa: ASSLAGGDGEKLF

v_call: TRBV11-2
j_call: TRBJ2-5
clone_size: NA
cdr3_aa: ASSLGPLAGEQETQY

v_call: TRBV28
j_call: TRBJ2-7
clone_size: NA
cdr3_aa: ASEPQPGQGSYEQY

v_call: TRBV5-1
j_call: TRBJ1-2
clone_size: NA
cdr3_aa: ASSLETTASAHGYT

v_call: TRBV18
j_call: TRBJ2-7
clone_size: few
cdr3_aa: ASSPTRSGTGMGYEQY

v_call: TRBV9
j_call: TRBJ1-2
clone_size: NA
cdr3_aa: ASSVGETGSYGYT

v_call: TRBV28
j_call: TRBJ2-2
clone_size: NA
cdr3_aa: ASSGGLAEAAGELF

v_call: TRBV30
j_call: TRBJ2-7
clone_size: once
cdr3_aa: AWTSESYEQY

v_call: TRBV7-9
j_call: TRBJ1-1
clone_size: NA
cdr3_aa: ASSLQGRNTEAF

v_call: TRBV30
j_call: TRBJ2-1
clone_size: NA
cdr3_aa: AWGPNNRDEQF

v_call: TRBV6-4
j_call: TRBJ2-2
clone_size: NA
cdr3_aa: ASSATEGGYGELF

v_call: TRBV4-1
j_call: TRBJ1-1
clone_size: NA
cdr3_aa: ASSPGMNTEAF

v_call: TRBV2
j_call: TRBJ2-2
clone_size: NA
cdr3_aa: ASSELGTSGTGELF

v_call: TRBV28
j_call: TRBJ1-2
clone_size: NA
cdr3_aa: ASSPTGFYGYT

v_call: TRBV7-3
j_call: TRBJ1-1
clone_size: NA
cdr3_aa: ASSLNRNTEAF

v_call: TRBV3-1/TRBV3-2
j_call: TRBJ1-2
clone_size: NA
cdr3_aa: ASSELQGLGYT

v_call: TRBV7-2
j_call: TRBJ1-5
clone_size: NA
cdr3_aa: ASSLSRHQPQH

v_call: TRBV25-1
j_call: TRBJ1-2
clone_size: NA
cdr3_aa: ASSPVPGQEGTNYGYT

v_call: TRBV28
j_call: TRBJ1-2
clone_size: NA
cdr3_aa: ASSSGTGFSWSYGYT

v_call: TRBV7-9
j_call: TRBJ1-5
clone_size: once
cdr3_aa: ASSPQQGSGQPQH

v_call: TRBV25-1
j_call: TRBJ1-6
clone_size: NA
cdr3_aa: ASSERTGGSNSPLH

v_call: TRBV5-1
j_call: TRBJ1-2
clone_size: NA
cdr3_aa: ASSLDPTGGGYT

v_call: TRBV6-5
j_call: TRBJ2-1
clone_size: NA
cdr3_aa: ASSPDNNEQF